This TCR beta chain was obtained from a study of CD8 T cells in ankylosing spondylitis. This CDR3 is 12 amino acids long. CDR1 is MNHNY and CDR2 is SVGAGI in the germline V gene (reference sequence). V lost 5 bases and J 8 bases, leaving 12 bases between the germline ends. This clonotype was seen a few times. Its antigen is unidentified. Researchers built TCR beta libraries using quantitative 5'-RACE with molecular barcodes. TCRdb used MiXCR to reprocess the 5' RACE reads, holding one entry per CDR3 protein. The sample has about 400,000 distinct CDR3 sequences; approximately 20% are singletons. Study results and limitations: Within ankylosing spondylitis blood, a TCR beta motif made up of several highly homologous variants appeared to be characteristic. As for the disease-linked clones, they showed a CD8+ phenotype and occurred at relatively low frequencies in peripheral blood.

What was sequenced was blood, either unsorted or a sorted T cell fraction (not recorded which). The sequence came from a male donor with ankylosing spondylitis or in good health (not recorded which). The rearrangement joins TRBV6-6 to TRBJ1-1; maybe TRBD1 (6 bases). The chain's CDR3 is CASSPTGGEAFF. The CDR3 DNA sequence: TGTGCCAGCAGTCCGACAGGCGGGGAAGCTTTCTTT.